The 22 T cell receptor beta chains in this list originate from one sample, sequenced in a study of metastatic and nonmetastatic thyroid tumors. Before thyroid surgery, none of the patients had received any treatment. TCRdb reanalyzed the PCR reads with MiXCR. The data show about 38,000 clones, 20% to 30% seen once. The sequenced sample was blood. The receptors originated from a female donor with papillary thyroid cancer or a benign thyroid nodule (not recorded which). Some clones in this sample may be carry-over from other donors' samples.

The table lists this clone with many counts. The chain employs TRBV4-2 and TRBJ1-1; D may be TRBD1 (6 bases). CDR3 size: 13 residues. V was clipped by 0 bases and J by 11 bases, with 13 bases between them. Germline-derived CDR1 and CDR2 are LGHNA and YNFKEQ. This chain's CDR3 is CASSQDRGGGAFF. CDR3 in DNA: TGTGCCAGCAGCCAAGATAGGGGGGGCGGGGCTTTCTTT.

This clone was observed at least ten times. The J gene is TRBJ2-7, the V gene TRBV11-1; D is possibly TRBD2 (6 bases). The V and J ends lost 4 bases and 2 bases respectively, with 21 bases between them. Germline V CDR1 and CDR2: SGHAT, FQDESV (reference sequence). The CDR3 consists of 17 residues. The CDR3 bases are TGTGCCAGCAGCTCCAATTACGGCGGGACGCTTACCTACGAGCAGTACTTC. Protein product: CASSSNYGGTLTYEQYF.

Ten or more counts support this clone. The CDR3 protein is CASSVYGGGVLEQYF. The CDR3 DNA sequence: TGCGCCAGCAGCGTGTATGGCGGGGGAGTCCTTGAGCAGTACTTC. The chain combines TRBV5-1 with TRBJ2-7; 7 bases align to TRBD2. Germline-derived CDR1 and CDR2 are SGHRS and YFSETQ. The CDR3 is 15 amino acids. The trim removed 4 bases at V and 7 bases at J, leaving 14 bases unmatched.

This sequence joins TRBV6-1 and TRBJ1-3; a weak D match, TRBD1 (5 bases). V was pared by 5 bases and J by 0 bases, with 5 bases between. This CDR3 comprises 13 residues. CDR1 is MNHNS and CDR2 is SASEGT in the germline V gene. CDR3 loop: CASSRGSGNTIYF. The CDR3 DNA sequence: TGTGCCAGCAGTAGGGGCTCTGGAAACACCATATATTTT.

This clone was recorded a few times. This chain uses TRBV2 with TRBJ2-7, with 9 bases matching TRBD2. V lost 8 bases and J lost 3; bases outside the gene matches: 11. This CDR3 comprises 15 residues. Germline CDR1 SNHLY, CDR2 FYNNEI. The CDR3, as DNA: TGTGCCAGCTCCGGTAGGCGGGAGGGCCTCTACGAGCAGTACTTC. Translation: CASSGRREGLYEQYF.

This clone came up many times. The rearrangement uses TRBV11-2 and TRBJ2-1; 8 nucleotides match TRBD1. The J segment lost 9 bases and the V segment lost 6 bases, leaving 10 bases of the junction unmatched. Germline assignment: CDR1 SGHAT and CDR2 FQNNGV. This CDR3 comprises 14 residues. The CDR3, as DNA: TGTGCCAGCAGTTCGGGCAACAGGGGGAGTGAGCAGTTCTTC. Its protein product is CASSSGNRGSEQFF. The full variable domain, completed using reference TRBV11-2 and TRBJ2-1, is EAGVAQSPRYKIIEKRQSVAFWCNPISGHATLYWYQQILGQGPKLLIQFQNNGVVDDSQLPKDRFSAERLKGVDSTLKIQPAKLEDSAVYLCASSSGNRGSEQFFGPGTRLTVL.

This clone was observed many times. This sequence joins TRBV3-1 and TRBJ1-6, with D perhaps matching TRBD1 (5 bases). Germline-derived CDR1 and CDR2 are LGHDT and YNNKEL (reference sequence). The CDR3 loop spans 15 amino acids. V was clipped by 3 bases and J by 7 bases, with 13 bases between them. The CDR3 nucleotides are TGTGCCAGCAGCCAGGGCAGGGTCCTCAATTCACCCCTCCACTTT. The encoded protein is CASSQGRVLNSPLHF.

This clone was found many times. This rearrangement joins TRBV15 to TRBJ2-2; the D is unclear. In germline, CDR1 is LNHNV, CDR2 YYDKDF (reference sequence). V lost 0 bases to trimming and J lost 7 bases, with 6 bases between them. The CDR3 covers 13 residues. CDR3 DNA sequence: TGTGCCACCAGCAGAGATCTTATCGGGGAGCTGTTTTTT. Its protein is CATSRDLIGELFF.

This clone was picked up many times. This chain joins TRBV7-9 and TRBJ1-4; no clear D gene. V lost 0 bases and J lost 6, with 8 bases in between. The germline V gene encodes CDR1 SEHNR and CDR2 FQNEAQ (reference sequence). This CDR3 comprises 14 residues. CDR3 bases: TGTGCCAGCAGCTTAGCGGGCTTCGATGAAAAACTGTTTTTT. Its translation is CASSLAGFDEKLFF.

Comment on this clone: A single base separates this from a much larger clone, so it may be a read error. The chain links TRBV29-1 to TRBJ1-1; maybe TRBD1 (5 bases). V lost 7 bases, J lost 11 bases, and 20 bases lay in between. The CDR3 loop spans 12 amino acids. Germline V gene sequence: CDR1 SQVTM, CDR2 ANQGSEA. The chain's CDR3 is CSARGRPEGAFF. CDR3 in DNA: TGCAGCGCCCGGGGCCGCCCCGAGGGGGCTTTCTTT. The full variable domain, in which reference TRBV29-1 and TRBJ1-1 provide the parts outside the CDR3, is SAVISQKPSRDICQRGTSLTIQCQVDSQVTMMFWYRQQPGQSLTLIATANQGSEATYESGFVIDKFPISRPNLTFSTLTVSNMSPEDSSIYLCSARGRPEGAFFGQGTRLTVV.

The V gene is TRBV4-1, the J gene TRBJ2-7, with 9 bases identical to TRBD1. Germline CDR1 is MGHRA and CDR2 is YSYEKL. V lost 1 base, J lost 3 bases, and 10 bases stayed unmatched. CDR3 length: 17 residues. The chain's CDR3 is CASSQGTGDRVYYEQYF. CDR3 nucleotide sequence: TGCGCCAGCAGCCAAGGAACAGGGGACAGGGTTTACTACGAGCAGTACTTC.

This clone rates as medium-sized. The V and J genes are TRBV6-1 and TRBJ2-1, with 7 positions matching TRBD1. V lost 2 bases, J lost 0 bases, and 7 bases stayed unmatched. The V gene's germline CDR1 is MNHNS and CDR2 SASEGT. CDR3 size: 17 residues. CDR3 residues: CASSEQGQPSSYNEQFF. As DNA, the CDR3 is TGTGCCAGCAGTGAACAGGGACAGCCTAGCTCCTACAATGAGCAGTTCTTC.

V and J are TRBV5-1 and TRBJ2-2; TRBD2 might be the D (5 bases). The V end lost 3 bases, the J end lost 5 bases, and 17 bases lay between the germline ends. Per the germline V gene, CDR1 is SGHRS and CDR2 is YFSETQ. This CDR3 comprises 16 residues. In DNA form, the CDR3 reads TGCGCCAGCAGCTCCCCGACCCGGAGGAGGACCGGGGAGCTGTTTTTT. This codes for CASSSPTRRRTGELFF.

In its sample, this clone was seen many times. This chain links TRBV20-1 with TRBJ2-2; D might be TRBD1 (6 bases). V shed 0 bases and J shed 0 bases, with 8 bases lying between them. Germline CDR1 and CDR2: DFQATT and SNEGSKA (reference sequence). This CDR3 spans 15 amino acids. The CDR3 region is CSARDWDTNTGELFF. CDR3 bases: TGCAGTGCTAGAGATTGGGACACGAACACCGGGGAGCTGTTTTTT.

The V and J genes are TRBV3-1 and TRBJ2-1; the match to TRBD2 covers 8 bases. Germline trimming cut 0 bases from V and 10 bases from J; bases unmatched to any gene: 20. Germline V gives CDR1 LGHDT, CDR2 YNNKEL (reference sequence). CDR3 length equals 19 residues. The CDR3: CASSQDFGEVLREVHEQFF. The CDR3 nucleotides read TGTGCCAGCAGCCAAGATTTTGGTGAGGTCTTGCGGGAGGTCCACGAGCAGTTCTTC.

This clone has a handful of counts. The genes are TRBV7-6 and TRBJ2-7, with D unclear. The length of the CDR3 is 13 residues. CDR1 SGHVS and CDR2 FNYEAQ come from the germline V gene. V lost 3 bases and J lost 4, with 10 bases in between. CDR3 nucleotide sequence: TGTGCCAGCAGCTTGGGCCAGCAGTACGAGCAGTACTTC. Translating gives CASSLGQQYEQYF.

CDR3 amino acids: CASSMMRATEAFF. The CDR3 DNA sequence: TGTGCCAGTAGTATGATGAGGGCCACTGAAGCTTTCTTT. The rearrangement uses TRBV19 and TRBJ1-1; the D is unclear. Germline CDR1 and CDR2: LNHDA and SQIVND (reference sequence). CDR3 length: 13 amino acids. Trimming pared 3 bases from V and 4 bases from J, leaving 9 bases between.

As to this clone: Germline is not matched at one junction end, which may reflect a read error. The CDR3 protein is CASSPRLEGGYVYTF. In DNA, the CDR3 is TGTGCCAGCAGCCCACGCCTCGAGGGGGGATATGTCTACACCTTC. This chain uses TRBV7-9 with TRBJ1-2, with D possibly matching TRBD1 (6 bases). The germline gives CDR1 SEHNR, CDR2 FQNEAQ (reference sequence). The CDR3 totals 15 residues.

This clone was recorded at least ten times. A single base separates this from a much larger clone, so it may be a read error. This chain links TRBV20-1 with TRBJ2-1; D is unresolved. The CDR3 runs 12 residues. V gave up 7 bases and J gave up 8 bases, with 15 bases separating them. The germline gives CDR1 DFQATT, CDR2 SNEGSKA (reference sequence). CDR3 sequence reads: CSVSSLVYEQFF. The CDR3 DNA sequence: TGCAGTGTTTCGTCCCTGGTCTATGAGCAGTTCTTC.

This clone was recorded at least ten times. The chain uses TRBV7-2 and TRBJ2-2, with TRBD2 identical over 7 bases. CDR3 length: 15 amino acids. Germline trimming cut 4 bases from V and 1 base from J; bases unmatched to any gene: 3. CDR1 is SGHTA and CDR2 is FQGNSA in the germline V gene. The CDR3 reads CASSSASGNTGELFF. The CDR3 nucleotides are TGTGCCAGCAGCTCAGCTAGCGGGAACACCGGGGAGCTGTTTTTT.

This clone was recorded many times. The rearrangement joins TRBV20-1 to TRBJ2-7; D possibly corresponds to TRBD2 (6 bases). This CDR3 comprises 13 residues. V was trimmed by 4 bases and J by 6 bases, leaving 16 bases between them. Germline V lookup: CDR1 DFQATT, CDR2 SNEGSKA (reference sequence). CDR3 DNA sequence: TGCAGTGCTACCCGGACTACTGCTGGCGAGCAGTACTTC. Residues: CSATRTTAGEQYF.

The table lists this clone with a few counts. CDR3: CASSQERLADSYNEQFF. As DNA, the CDR3 is TGCGCCAGCAGCCAAGAGCGGCTAGCGGACTCCTACAATGAGCAGTTCTTC. This chain joins TRBV4-1 and TRBJ2-1; 7 nucleotides line up with TRBD2. Germline V gene sequence: CDR1 MGHRA, CDR2 YSYEKL. The CDR3 totals 17 residues. Trimming took 0 bases from V and 0 from J; bases not matched to a gene: 5.